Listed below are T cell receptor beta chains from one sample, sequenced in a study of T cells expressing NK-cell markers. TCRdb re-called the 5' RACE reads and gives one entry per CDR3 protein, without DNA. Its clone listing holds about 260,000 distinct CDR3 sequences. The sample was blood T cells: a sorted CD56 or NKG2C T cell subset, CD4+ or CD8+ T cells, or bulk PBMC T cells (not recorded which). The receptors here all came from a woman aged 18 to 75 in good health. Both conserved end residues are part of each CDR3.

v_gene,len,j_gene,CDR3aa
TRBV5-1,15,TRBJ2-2,CDSSFFLSSTGELFF
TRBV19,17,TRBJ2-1,CASRTSGRSLLYNEQFF
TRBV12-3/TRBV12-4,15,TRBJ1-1,CASSLAPGVPTEAFF
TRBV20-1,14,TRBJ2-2,CSARTSGNTGELFF
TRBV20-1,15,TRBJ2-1,CSARGASGGRNEQFF
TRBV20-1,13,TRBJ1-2,CSAYDRARYGYTF
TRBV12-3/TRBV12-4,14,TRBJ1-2,CASTRTGRGYGYTF
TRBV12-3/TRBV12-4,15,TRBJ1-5,CASSLGTGARQPQHF
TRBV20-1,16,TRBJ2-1,CSARGPSGRRAIEQFF
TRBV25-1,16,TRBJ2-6,CASSQRGGHPTNVLTF
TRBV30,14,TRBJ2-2,CAWSENSYTGELFF
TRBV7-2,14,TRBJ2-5,CASRPTSGGETQYF
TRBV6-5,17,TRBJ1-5,CASRPTGDTGSNQPQHF
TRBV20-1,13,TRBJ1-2,CSASRRRNYGYTF
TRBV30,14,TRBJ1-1,CAWLPKGRGTEAFF
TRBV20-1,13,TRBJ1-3,CSASPGPENTIYF
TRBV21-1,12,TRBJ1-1,CASSNRGFEAFF
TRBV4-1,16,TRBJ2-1,CASSQVATPRYNEQFF
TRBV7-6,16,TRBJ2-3,CASSQNRGRGTDTQYF
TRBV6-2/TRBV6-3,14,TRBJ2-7,CASSYPPRSYEQYF
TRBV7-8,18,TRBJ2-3,CASSLIGRSGLAKDTQYF
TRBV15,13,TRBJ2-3,CATSRDIPDTQYF